Listed below are T cell receptor beta chains from one sample, sequenced in a study of T cell repertoires in cytomegalovirus infection. Their antigens remain unidentified. TCRdb reprocessed the reads via MiXCR and lists one record per CDR3 protein. The profile covers roughly 80,000 distinct CDR3 sequences, with 20% to 30% appearing a single time and about 50% taken by the ten largest. The sample here was CD8+ T cells from cultured PBMCs, taken from culture after CMV antigen stimulation. Receptors were obtained from a human donor in good health (CMV status not recorded). Some clones in this sample may be carry-over from other donors' samples. Each CDR3 is given with its conserved first and last residue. The order of the fields is CDR3 length, J gene, V gene, CDR3 protein.

cdr3_length: 17
j_call: TRBJ2-1
v_call: TRBV7-7
cdr3_aa: CASSLVGPGQGHNEQFF

cdr3_length: 18
j_call: TRBJ2-1
v_call: TRBV15
cdr3_aa: CATSGGLAGGGSYNEQFF

cdr3_length: 16
j_call: TRBJ2-1
v_call: TRBV6-2/TRBV6-3
cdr3_aa: CASERPPGQGAGEQFF

cdr3_length: 15
j_call: TRBJ1-1
v_call: TRBV4-3
cdr3_aa: CASSPKTGGLTEAFF

cdr3_length: 17
j_call: TRBJ2-3
v_call: TRBV7-9
cdr3_aa: CASSFGTGSTRTDTQYF

cdr3_length: 13
j_call: TRBJ2-3
v_call: TRBV25-1
cdr3_aa: CAVQSREWDTQYF

cdr3_length: 14
j_call: TRBJ1-5
v_call: TRBV7-8
cdr3_aa: CASWTGARNQPQHF

cdr3_length: 17
j_call: TRBJ2-3
v_call: TRBV7-8
cdr3_aa: CASSSPASGSVTDTQYF

cdr3_length: 15
j_call: TRBJ1-5
v_call: TRBV5-6
cdr3_aa: CASSLVGGEGQPQHF

cdr3_length: 13
j_call: TRBJ2-7
v_call: TRBV4-3
cdr3_aa: CASSAAESYEQYF

cdr3_length: 13
j_call: TRBJ2-7
v_call: TRBV4-3
cdr3_aa: CASSQGQIDEQYF

cdr3_length: 13
j_call: TRBJ2-7
v_call: TRBV30
cdr3_aa: CAGSVLQVDEQYF

cdr3_length: 15
j_call: TRBJ2-1
v_call: TRBV7-7
cdr3_aa: CASSLVLAGGNEQFF

cdr3_length: 14
j_call: TRBJ2-7
v_call: TRBV27
cdr3_aa: CASSFSGRTYEQYF

cdr3_length: 15
j_call: TRBJ2-3
v_call: TRBV19
cdr3_aa: CASSEPGNWADTQYF

cdr3_length: 15
j_call: TRBJ2-3
v_call: TRBV12-5
cdr3_aa: CASGLGWTDTDTQYF

cdr3_length: 14
j_call: TRBJ1-6
v_call: TRBV14
cdr3_aa: CASSQQGENSPLHF

cdr3_length: 16
j_call: TRBJ1-6
v_call: TRBV7-8
cdr3_aa: CASSQGWATPNSPLHF

cdr3_length: 14
j_call: TRBJ2-3
v_call: TRBV23-1
cdr3_aa: CASSQGQGGDTQYF

cdr3_length: 22
j_call: TRBJ2-1
v_call: TRBV24-1
cdr3_aa: CATSDADRGRLMGLGYYNEQFF

cdr3_length: 17
j_call: TRBJ1-4
v_call: TRBV6-5
cdr3_aa: CASRKTRLGPGDEKLFF

cdr3_length: 17
j_call: TRBJ2-3
v_call: TRBV2
cdr3_aa: CASSERSASGETDTQYF

cdr3_length: 13
j_call: TRBJ1-1
v_call: TRBV7-9
cdr3_aa: CASSLGAGRLAFF

cdr3_length: 15
j_call: TRBJ1-1
v_call: TRBV7-2
cdr3_aa: CASSLDGRKNTEAFF

cdr3_length: 15
j_call: TRBJ1-5
v_call: TRBV5-6
cdr3_aa: CASSLGRGRGQPQHF

cdr3_length: 13
j_call: TRBJ2-3
v_call: TRBV7-2
cdr3_aa: CASSLDGTDTQYF

cdr3_length: 14
j_call: TRBJ1-2
v_call: TRBV7-6
cdr3_aa: CASSLYEGDYGYTF

cdr3_length: 15
j_call: TRBJ2-1
v_call: TRBV20-1
cdr3_aa: CSAYSDSQSYNEQFF

cdr3_length: 13
j_call: TRBJ2-5
v_call: TRBV7-2
cdr3_aa: CASSRQVEKTQYF

cdr3_length: 11
j_call: TRBJ2-5
v_call: TRBV12-5
cdr3_aa: CASGFWETQYF

cdr3_length: 16
j_call: TRBJ2-7
v_call: TRBV4-2
cdr3_aa: CASSQDLAGGNYEQYF

cdr3_length: 14
j_call: TRBJ1-4
v_call: TRBV9
cdr3_aa: CASSVNPQNEKLFF

cdr3_length: 14
j_call: TRBJ1-2
v_call: TRBV2
cdr3_aa: CASSAPGTSGGYTF

cdr3_length: 14
j_call: TRBJ1-1
v_call: TRBV6-2/TRBV6-3
cdr3_aa: CASSHSGGFSEAFF

cdr3_length: 13
j_call: TRBJ1-3
v_call: TRBV4-3
cdr3_aa: CASSQGVGNTVYF

cdr3_length: 14
j_call: TRBJ1-1
v_call: TRBV2
cdr3_aa: CASSSQGMNTEAFF

cdr3_length: 12
j_call: TRBJ1-1
v_call: TRBV30
cdr3_aa: CAWSTGVGVAFF

cdr3_length: 19
j_call: TRBJ1-5
v_call: TRBV20-1
cdr3_aa: CSATSPGTENYYSNQPQHF

cdr3_length: 13
j_call: TRBJ2-3
v_call: TRBV6-6
cdr3_aa: CASSSLLAPTQYF

cdr3_length: 18
j_call: TRBJ2-7
v_call: TRBV12-3/TRBV12-4
cdr3_aa: CASSLKVGLAGLSYEQYF

cdr3_length: 12
j_call: TRBJ2-3
v_call: TRBV28
cdr3_aa: CASSPGIDTQYF

cdr3_length: 14
j_call: TRBJ2-5
v_call: TRBV7-9
cdr3_aa: CASSFPGNQETQYF

cdr3_length: 12
j_call: TRBJ1-1
v_call: TRBV6-2/TRBV6-3
cdr3_aa: CASSYGDGKAFF

cdr3_length: 15
j_call: TRBJ2-1
v_call: TRBV5-1
cdr3_aa: CASSATSGGSNEQFF

cdr3_length: 14
j_call: TRBJ1-1
v_call: TRBV12-3/TRBV12-4
cdr3_aa: CASSLFREGTEAFF

cdr3_length: 10
j_call: TRBJ2-7
v_call: TRBV2
cdr3_aa: CASRGVEQYF

cdr3_length: 15
j_call: TRBJ1-2
v_call: TRBV4-3
cdr3_aa: CASSQDVPENYGYTF

cdr3_length: 17
j_call: TRBJ2-5
v_call: TRBV7-4
cdr3_aa: CASSSSGTGTAQETQYF

cdr3_length: 16
j_call: TRBJ2-3
v_call: TRBV27
cdr3_aa: CASSPRTSGAKDTQYF

cdr3_length: 14
j_call: TRBJ2-5
v_call: TRBV6-5
cdr3_aa: CASSWGRGQETQYF

cdr3_length: 18
j_call: TRBJ2-1
v_call: TRBV27
cdr3_aa: CASRSGTSGRSRGGEQFF

cdr3_length: 13
j_call: TRBJ1-2
v_call: TRBV28
cdr3_aa: CASSIPENYGYTF

cdr3_length: 15
j_call: TRBJ2-1
v_call: TRBV9
cdr3_aa: CASSPWTGTYNEQFF

cdr3_length: 15
j_call: TRBJ2-5
v_call: TRBV7-2
cdr3_aa: CASSLGGGVQETQYF

cdr3_length: 15
j_call: TRBJ2-7
v_call: TRBV12-5
cdr3_aa: CASGLVGAGDYEQYF

cdr3_length: 17
j_call: TRBJ2-3
v_call: TRBV5-1
cdr3_aa: CASSLAARGSLPDTQYF

cdr3_length: 16
j_call: TRBJ2-7
v_call: TRBV7-2
cdr3_aa: CASSSSTGVGSYEQYF

cdr3_length: 15
j_call: TRBJ2-1
v_call: TRBV7-9
cdr3_aa: CASSLRQGPYNEQFF

cdr3_length: 13
j_call: TRBJ1-5
v_call: TRBV19
cdr3_aa: CASTPTVVEPQHF